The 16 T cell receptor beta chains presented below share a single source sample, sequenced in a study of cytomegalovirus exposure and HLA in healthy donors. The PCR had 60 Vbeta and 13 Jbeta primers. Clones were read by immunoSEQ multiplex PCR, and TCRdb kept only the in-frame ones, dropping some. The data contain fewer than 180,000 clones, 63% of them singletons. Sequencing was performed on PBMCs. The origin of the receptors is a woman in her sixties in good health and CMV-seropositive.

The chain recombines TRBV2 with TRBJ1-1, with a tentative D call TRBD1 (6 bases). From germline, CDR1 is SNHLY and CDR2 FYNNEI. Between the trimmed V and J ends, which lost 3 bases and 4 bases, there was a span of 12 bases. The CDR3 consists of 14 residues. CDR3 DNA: TGTGCCAGCAGTGATGCTCAGGGGCCCACTGAAGCTTTCTTT. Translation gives CASSDAQGPTEAFF.

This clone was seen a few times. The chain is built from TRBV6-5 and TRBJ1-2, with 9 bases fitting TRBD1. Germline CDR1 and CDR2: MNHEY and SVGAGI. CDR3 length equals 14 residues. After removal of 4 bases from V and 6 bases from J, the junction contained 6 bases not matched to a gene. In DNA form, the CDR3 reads TGTGCCAGCAGTTGGGGCAACAGGGGGCATGGCTACACCTTC. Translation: CASSWGNRGHGYTF.

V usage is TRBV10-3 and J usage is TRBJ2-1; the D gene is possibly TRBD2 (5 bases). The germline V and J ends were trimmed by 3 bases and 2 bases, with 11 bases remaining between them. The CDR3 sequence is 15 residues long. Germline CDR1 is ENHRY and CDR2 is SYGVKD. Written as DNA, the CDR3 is TGTGCCATCAGTGAACCAGGACTTACCTACAATGAGCAGTTCTTC. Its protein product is CAISEPGLTYNEQFF.

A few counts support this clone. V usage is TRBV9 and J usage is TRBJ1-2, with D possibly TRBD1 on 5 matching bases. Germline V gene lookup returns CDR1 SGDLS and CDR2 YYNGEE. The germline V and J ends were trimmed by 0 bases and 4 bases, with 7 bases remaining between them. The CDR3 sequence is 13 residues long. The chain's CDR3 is CASSVGQGYGYTF. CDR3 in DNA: TGTGCCAGCAGCGTAGGCCAGGGCTATGGCTACACCTTC.

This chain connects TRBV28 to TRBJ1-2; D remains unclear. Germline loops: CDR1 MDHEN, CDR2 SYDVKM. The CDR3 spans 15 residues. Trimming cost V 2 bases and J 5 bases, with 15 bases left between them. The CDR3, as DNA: TGTGCCAGCAGTTTACTAAAGAGGAGAGGGTATGGCTACACCTTC. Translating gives CASSLLKRRGYGYTF.

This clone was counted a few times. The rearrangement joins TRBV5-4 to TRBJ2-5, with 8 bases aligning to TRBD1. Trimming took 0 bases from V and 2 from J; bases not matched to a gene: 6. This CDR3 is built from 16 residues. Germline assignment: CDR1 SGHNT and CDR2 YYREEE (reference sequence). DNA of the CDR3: TGTGCCAGCAGCTTGGGACAGGGGACCTCGCAAGAGACCCAGTACTTC. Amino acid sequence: CASSLGQGTSQETQYF.

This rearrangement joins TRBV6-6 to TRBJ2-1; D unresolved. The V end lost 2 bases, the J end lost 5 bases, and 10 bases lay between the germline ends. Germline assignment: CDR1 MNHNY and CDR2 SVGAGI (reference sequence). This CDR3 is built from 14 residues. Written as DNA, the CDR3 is TGTGCCAGCAGTTACACCCAGCGCAACAATGAGCAGTTCTTC. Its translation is CASSYTQRNNEQFF.

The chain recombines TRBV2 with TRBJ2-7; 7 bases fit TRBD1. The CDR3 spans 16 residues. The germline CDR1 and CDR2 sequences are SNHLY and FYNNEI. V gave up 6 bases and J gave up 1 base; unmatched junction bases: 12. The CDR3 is CASRETPGQLSYEQYF. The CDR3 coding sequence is TGTGCCAGCAGAGAGACGCCGGGACAGCTATCCTACGAGCAGTACTTC.

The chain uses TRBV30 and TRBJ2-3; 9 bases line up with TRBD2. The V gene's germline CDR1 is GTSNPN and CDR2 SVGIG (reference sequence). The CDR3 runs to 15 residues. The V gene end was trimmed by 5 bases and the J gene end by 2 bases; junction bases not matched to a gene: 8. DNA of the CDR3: TGTGCCTGGGTAGCGGGAGACCCCTACACAGATACGCAGTATTTT. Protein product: CAWVAGDPYTDTQYF.

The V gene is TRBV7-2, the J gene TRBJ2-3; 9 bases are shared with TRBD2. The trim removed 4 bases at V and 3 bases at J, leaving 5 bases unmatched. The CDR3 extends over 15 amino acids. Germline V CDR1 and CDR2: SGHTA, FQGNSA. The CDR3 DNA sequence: TGTGCCAGCAGCTCCTTAGCGGGAGCTACAGATACGCAGTATTTT. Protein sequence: CASSSLAGATDTQYF.

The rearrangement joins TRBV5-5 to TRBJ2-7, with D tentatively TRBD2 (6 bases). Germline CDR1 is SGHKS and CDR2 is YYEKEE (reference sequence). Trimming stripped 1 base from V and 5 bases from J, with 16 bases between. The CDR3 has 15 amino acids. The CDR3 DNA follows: TGTGCCAGCAGCTTGTATGTGACTACTAGCAACGAGCAGTACTTC. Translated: CASSLYVTTSNEQYF.

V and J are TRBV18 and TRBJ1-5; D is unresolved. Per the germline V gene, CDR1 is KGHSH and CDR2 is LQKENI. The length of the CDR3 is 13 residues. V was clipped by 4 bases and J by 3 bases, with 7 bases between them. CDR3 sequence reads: CASSQSFNQPQHF. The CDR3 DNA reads TGTGCCAGCTCACAGAGCTTCAATCAGCCCCAGCATTTT.

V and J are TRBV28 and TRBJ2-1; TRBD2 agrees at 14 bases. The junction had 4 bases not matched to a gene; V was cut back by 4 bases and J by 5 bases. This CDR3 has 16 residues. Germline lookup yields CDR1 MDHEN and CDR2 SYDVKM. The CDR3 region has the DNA TGTGCCAGCAGTTGGACTAGCGGGAGGCCCCACAATGAGCAGTTCTTC. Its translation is CASSWTSGRPHNEQFF.

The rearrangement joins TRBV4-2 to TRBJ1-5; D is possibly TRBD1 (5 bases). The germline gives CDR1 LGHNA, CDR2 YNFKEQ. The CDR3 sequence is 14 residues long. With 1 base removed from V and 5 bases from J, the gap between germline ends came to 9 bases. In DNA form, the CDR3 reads TGTGCCAGCAGCCAAGGGGGGAGGGATCAGCCCCAGCATTTT. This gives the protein CASSQGGRDQPQHF.

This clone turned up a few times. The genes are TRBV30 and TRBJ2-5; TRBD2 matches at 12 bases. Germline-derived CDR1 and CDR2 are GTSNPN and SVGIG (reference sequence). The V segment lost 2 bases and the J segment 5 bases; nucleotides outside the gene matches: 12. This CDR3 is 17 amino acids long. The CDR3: CAWSRPSGRALWETQYF. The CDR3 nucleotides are TGTGCCTGGAGTAGACCTAGCGGGAGGGCCCTTTGGGAGACCCAGTACTTC.

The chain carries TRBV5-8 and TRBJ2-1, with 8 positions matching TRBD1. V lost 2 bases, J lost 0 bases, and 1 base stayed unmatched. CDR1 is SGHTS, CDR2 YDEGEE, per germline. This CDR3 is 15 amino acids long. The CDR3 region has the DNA TGTGCCAGCAGCTTTGACAGGGGCTCCTACAATGAGCAGTTCTTC. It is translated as CASSFDRGSYNEQFF.